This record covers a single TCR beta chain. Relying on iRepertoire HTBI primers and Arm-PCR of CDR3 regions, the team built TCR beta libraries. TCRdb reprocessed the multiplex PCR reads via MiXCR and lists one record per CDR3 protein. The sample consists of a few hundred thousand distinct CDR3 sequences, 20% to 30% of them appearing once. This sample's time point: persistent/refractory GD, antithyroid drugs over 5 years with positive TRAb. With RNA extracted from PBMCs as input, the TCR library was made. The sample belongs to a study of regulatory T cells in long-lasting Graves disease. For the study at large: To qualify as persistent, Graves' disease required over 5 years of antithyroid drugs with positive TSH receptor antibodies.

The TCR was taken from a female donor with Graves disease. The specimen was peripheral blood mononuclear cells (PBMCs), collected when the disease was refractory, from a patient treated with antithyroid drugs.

CDR3 protein: CASSSLGTGRLFDGYTF. Written as DNA, the CDR3 is TGTGCCAGCAGTTCCCTCGGGACAGGTAGACTCTTTGATGGCTACACCTTC. V usage is TRBV27 and J usage is TRBJ1-2, with 8 bases fitting TRBD1. The length of the CDR3 is 17 residues. The junction had 16 bases not matched to a gene; V was cut back by 4 bases and J by 6 bases. CDR1 is MNHEY, CDR2 SMNVEV, per germline (reference sequence).